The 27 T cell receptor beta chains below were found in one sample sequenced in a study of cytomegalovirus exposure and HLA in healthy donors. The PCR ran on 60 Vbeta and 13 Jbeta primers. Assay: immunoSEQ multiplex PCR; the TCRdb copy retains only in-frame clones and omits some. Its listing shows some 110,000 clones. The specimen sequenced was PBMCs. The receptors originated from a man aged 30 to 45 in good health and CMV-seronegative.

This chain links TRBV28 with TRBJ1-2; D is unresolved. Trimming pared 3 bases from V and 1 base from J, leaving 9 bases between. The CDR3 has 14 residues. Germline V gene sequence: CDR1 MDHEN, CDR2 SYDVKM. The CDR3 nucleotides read TGTGCCAGCAGTTTGGCAGTTATTAACTATGGCTACACCTTC. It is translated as CASSLAVINYGYTF.

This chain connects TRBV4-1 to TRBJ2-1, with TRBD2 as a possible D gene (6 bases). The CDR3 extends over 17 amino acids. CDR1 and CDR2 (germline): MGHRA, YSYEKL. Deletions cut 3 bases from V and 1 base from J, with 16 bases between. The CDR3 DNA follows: TGCGCCAGCAGCCAGGGTCGGGGGTTGGTGTCCTACAATGAGCAGTTCTTC. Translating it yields CASSQGRGLVSYNEQFF.

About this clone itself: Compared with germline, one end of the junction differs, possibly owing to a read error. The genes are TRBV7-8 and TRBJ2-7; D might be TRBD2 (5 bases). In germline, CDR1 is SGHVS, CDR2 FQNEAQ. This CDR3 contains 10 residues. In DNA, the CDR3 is TGTGCCAGCGGCGAGGCCGCGGGTGACTTC. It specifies CASGEAAGDF.

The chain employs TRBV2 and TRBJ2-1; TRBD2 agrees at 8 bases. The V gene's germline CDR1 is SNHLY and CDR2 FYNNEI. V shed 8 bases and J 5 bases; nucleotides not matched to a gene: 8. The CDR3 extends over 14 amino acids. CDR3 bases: TGTGCCAGCGTCCGGGGGGGAATGAACAATGAGCAGTTCTTC. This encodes CASVRGGMNNEQFF.

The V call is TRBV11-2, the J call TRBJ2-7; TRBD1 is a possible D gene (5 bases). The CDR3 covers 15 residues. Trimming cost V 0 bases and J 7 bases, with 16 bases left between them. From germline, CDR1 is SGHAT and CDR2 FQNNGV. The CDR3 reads CASSLDLGVSGEQYF. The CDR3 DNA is TGTGCCAGCAGCTTAGATTTAGGGGTTTCCGGGGAGCAGTACTTC. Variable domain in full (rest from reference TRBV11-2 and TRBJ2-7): EAGVAQSPRYKIIEKRQSVAFWCNPISGHATLYWYQQILGQGPKLLIQFQNNGVVDDSQLPKDRFSAERLKGVDSTLKIQPAKLEDSAVYLCASSLDLGVSGEQYFGPGTRLTVT.

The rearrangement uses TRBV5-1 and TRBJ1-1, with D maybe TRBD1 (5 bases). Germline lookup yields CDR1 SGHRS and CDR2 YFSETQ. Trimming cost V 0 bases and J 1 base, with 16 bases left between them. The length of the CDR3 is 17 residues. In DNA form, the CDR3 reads TGCGCCAGCAGCTTGGGGGGACTGGGCAGCTGGAACACTGAAGCTTTCTTT. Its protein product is CASSLGGLGSWNTEAFF.

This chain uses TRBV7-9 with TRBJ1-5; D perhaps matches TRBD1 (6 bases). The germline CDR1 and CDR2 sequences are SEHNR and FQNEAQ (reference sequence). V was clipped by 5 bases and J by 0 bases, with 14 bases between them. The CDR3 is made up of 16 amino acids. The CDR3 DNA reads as TGTGCCAGCAGCCACGGACAGCAGTATAGCAATCAGCCCCAGCATTTT. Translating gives CASSHGQQYSNQPQHF.

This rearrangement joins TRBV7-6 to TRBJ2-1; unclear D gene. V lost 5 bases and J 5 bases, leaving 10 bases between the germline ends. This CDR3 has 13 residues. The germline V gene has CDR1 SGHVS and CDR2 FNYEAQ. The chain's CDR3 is CASSRVSDNEQFF. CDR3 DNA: TGTGCCAGCAGCCGTGTTTCGGACAATGAGCAGTTCTTC.

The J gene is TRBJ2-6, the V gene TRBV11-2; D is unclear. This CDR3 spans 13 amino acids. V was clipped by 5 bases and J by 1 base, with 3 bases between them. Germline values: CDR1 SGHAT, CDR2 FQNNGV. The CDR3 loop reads CASSPSGANVLTF. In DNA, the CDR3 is TGTGCCAGCAGCCCTTCTGGGGCCAACGTCCTGACTTTC.

The CDR3, as DNA: TGTGCCAGCAGTTCCGCCGGGAGGCACTCTGGAAACACCATATATTTT. It specifies CASSSAGRHSGNTIYF. This chain joins TRBV28 and TRBJ1-3; D gene ambiguous. The V gene lost 4 bases and the J gene lost 0 bases, with 13 bases spanning the gap. Looked up from germline, CDR1 is MDHEN and CDR2 is SYDVKM. This CDR3 spans 16 amino acids.

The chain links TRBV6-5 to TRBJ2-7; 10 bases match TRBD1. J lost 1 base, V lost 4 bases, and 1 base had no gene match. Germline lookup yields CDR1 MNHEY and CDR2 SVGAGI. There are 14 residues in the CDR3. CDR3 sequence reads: CASSWTGGSYEQYF. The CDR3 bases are TGTGCCAGCAGTTGGACAGGGGGATCCTACGAGCAGTACTTC.

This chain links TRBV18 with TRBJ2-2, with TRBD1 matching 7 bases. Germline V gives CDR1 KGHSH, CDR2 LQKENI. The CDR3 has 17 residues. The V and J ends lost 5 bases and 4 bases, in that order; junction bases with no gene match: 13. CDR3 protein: CASSLGQTKVVTGELFF. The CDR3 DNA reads TGTGCCAGCTCATTGGGACAGACCAAGGTTGTCACCGGGGAGCTGTTTTTT.

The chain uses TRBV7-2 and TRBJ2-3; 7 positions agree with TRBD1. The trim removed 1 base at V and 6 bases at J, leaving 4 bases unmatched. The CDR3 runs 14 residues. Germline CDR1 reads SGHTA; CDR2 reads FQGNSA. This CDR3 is CASSLGRGTDTQYF. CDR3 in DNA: TGTGCCAGCAGCTTAGGCAGGGGGACCGATACGCAGTATTTT.

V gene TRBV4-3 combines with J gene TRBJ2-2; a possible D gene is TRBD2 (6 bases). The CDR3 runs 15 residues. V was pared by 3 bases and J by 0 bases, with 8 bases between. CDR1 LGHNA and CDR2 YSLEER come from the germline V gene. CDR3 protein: CASSQDYSNTGELFF. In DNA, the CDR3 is TGCGCCAGCAGCCAGGACTATTCGAACACCGGGGAGCTGTTTTTT.

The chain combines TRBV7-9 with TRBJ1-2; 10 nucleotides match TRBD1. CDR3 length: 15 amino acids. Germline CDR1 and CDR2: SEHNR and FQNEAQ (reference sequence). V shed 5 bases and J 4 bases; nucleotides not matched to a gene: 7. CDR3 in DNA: TGTGCCAGCAGCCGATCTGGGGACAGGGGCTATGGCTACACCTTC. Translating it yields CASSRSGDRGYGYTF. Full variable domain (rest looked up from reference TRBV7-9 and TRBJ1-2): DTGVSQNPRHKITKRGQNVTFRCDPISEHNRLYWYRQTLGQGPEFLTYFQNEAQLEKSRLLSDRFSAERPKGSFSTLEIQRTEQGDSAMYLCASSRSGDRGYGYTFGSGTRLTVV.

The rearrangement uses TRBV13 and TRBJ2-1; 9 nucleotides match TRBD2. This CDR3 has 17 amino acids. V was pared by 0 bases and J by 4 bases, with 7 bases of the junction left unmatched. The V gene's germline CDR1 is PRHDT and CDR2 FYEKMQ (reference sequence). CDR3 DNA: TGTGCCAGCAGCTTAGGCCCCAGCGGGGGGCTGTACAATGAGCAGTTCTTC. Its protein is CASSLGPSGGLYNEQFF.

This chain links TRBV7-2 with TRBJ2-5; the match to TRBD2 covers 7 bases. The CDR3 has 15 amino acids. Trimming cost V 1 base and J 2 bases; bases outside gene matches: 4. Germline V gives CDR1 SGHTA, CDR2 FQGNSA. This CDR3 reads CASSLVPGGQETQYF. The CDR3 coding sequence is TGTGCCAGCAGCTTAGTTCCGGGGGGTCAAGAGACCCAGTACTTC. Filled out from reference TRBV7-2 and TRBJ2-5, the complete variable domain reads GAGVSQSPSNKVTEKGKDVELRCDPISGHTALYWYRQSLGQGLEFLIYFQGNSAPDKSGLPSDRFSAERTGGSVSTLTIQRTQQEDSAVYLCASSLVPGGQETQYFGPGTRLLVL.

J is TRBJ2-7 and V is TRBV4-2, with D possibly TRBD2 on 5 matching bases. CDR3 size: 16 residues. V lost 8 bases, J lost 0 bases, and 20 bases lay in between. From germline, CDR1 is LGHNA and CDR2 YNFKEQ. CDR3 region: CASSEGTPDVSYEQYF. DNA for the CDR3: TGTGCCAGCTCTGAGGGAACGCCGGACGTCTCCTACGAGCAGTACTTC.

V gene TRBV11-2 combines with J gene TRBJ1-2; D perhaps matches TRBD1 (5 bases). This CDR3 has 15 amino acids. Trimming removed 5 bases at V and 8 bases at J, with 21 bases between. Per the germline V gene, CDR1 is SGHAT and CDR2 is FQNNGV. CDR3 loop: CASSRNRDSGSGYTF. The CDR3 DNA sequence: TGTGCCAGCAGCCGGAACCGTGACAGTGGTTCGGGCTACACCTTC. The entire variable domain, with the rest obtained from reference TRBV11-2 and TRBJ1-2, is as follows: EAGVAQSPRYKIIEKRQSVAFWCNPISGHATLYWYQQILGQGPKLLIQFQNNGVVDDSQLPKDRFSAERLKGVDSTLKIQPAKLEDSAVYLCASSRNRDSGSGYTFGSGTRLTVV.

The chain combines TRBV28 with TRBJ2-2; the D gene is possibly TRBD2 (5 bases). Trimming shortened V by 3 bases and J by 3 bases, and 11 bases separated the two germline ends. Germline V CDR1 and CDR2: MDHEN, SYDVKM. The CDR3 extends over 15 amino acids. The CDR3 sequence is CASSLRTRDTGELFF. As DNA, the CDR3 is TGTGCCAGCAGTTTGAGGACGAGGGACACCGGGGAGCTGTTTTTT.

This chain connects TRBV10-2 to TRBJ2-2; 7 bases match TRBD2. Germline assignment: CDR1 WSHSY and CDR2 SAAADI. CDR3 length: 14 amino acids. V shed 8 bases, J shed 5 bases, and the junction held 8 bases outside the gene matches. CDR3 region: CASGVNGGTGELFF. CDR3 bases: TGCGCCAGCGGGGTGAACGGGGGGACCGGGGAGCTGTTTTTT.

The CDR3 nucleotides read TGTGCCAGCAGTCCGCGGGGGGCCGCCTCTTCCGGGGAGCTGTTTTTT. Amino acid sequence: CASSPRGAASSGELFF. The V and J genes are TRBV9 and TRBJ2-2; 8 bases line up with TRBD2. The CDR3 has 16 residues. The germline CDR1 and CDR2 sequences are SGDLS and YYNGEE. J was trimmed by 6 bases and V by 5 bases; bases with no gene match: 12.

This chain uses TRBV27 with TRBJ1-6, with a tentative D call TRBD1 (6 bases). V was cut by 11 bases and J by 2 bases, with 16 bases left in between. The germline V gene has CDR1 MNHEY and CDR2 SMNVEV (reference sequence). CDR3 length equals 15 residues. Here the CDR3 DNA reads TGTGCCTCTGCGGTCCAGGGGCCCTATAATTCACCCCTCCACTTT. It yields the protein CASAVQGPYNSPLHF.

The CDR3 spells CASSYSPGTGTFF. The CDR3 DNA reads as TGTGCCAGCAGTTACTCGCCCGGGACAGGAACTTTCTTT. The chain joins TRBV6-5 to TRBJ1-1, with TRBD1 identical over 8 bases. Trimming at V came to 0 bases and at J to 12 bases, leaving 6 bases not matched to a gene. CDR1 is MNHEY and CDR2 is SVGAGI in the germline V gene. This CDR3 has 13 amino acids.

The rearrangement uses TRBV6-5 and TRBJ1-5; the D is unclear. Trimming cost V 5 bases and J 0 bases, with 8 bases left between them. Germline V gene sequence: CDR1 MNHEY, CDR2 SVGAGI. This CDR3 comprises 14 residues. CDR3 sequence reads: CASSEDYSNQPQHF. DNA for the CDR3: TGTGCCAGCAGTGAAGACTATAGCAATCAGCCCCAGCATTTT.

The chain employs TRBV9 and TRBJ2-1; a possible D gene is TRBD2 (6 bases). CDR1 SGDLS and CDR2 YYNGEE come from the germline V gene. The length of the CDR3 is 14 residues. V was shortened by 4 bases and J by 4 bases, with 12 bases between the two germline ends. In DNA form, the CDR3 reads TGTGCCAGCAGCATCGGAGGGATTTACAATGAGCAGTTCTTC. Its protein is CASSIGGIYNEQFF.

The CDR3 protein is CASSPRAEEPQHF. The CDR3 nucleotides read TGTGCCAGCAGCCCCAGGGCGGAAGAGCCCCAGCATTTT. V gene TRBV11-2 combines with J gene TRBJ1-5; perhaps TRBD1 as D (5 bases). Trimming took 5 bases from V and 8 from J, leaving 13 bases between them. The CDR3 has 13 residues. Germline lookup yields CDR1 SGHAT and CDR2 FQNNGV.